This record concerns one T cell receptor (beta chain) sequence. Assay used: immunoSEQ multiplex PCR; TCRdb lists only in-frame clones, some missing. In the table there are 250,000 to 350,000 clones, 70% to 90% of which are singletons. The data stem from a study of blood T cell repertoires in COVID-19. V was clipped by 0 bases and J by 6 bases, with 12 bases between them. Per germline, CDR1 GTSNPN and CDR2 SVGIG (reference sequence). The CDR3 sequence is 15 residues long. Sequenced material: PBMCs or T cells enriched from blood (not recorded which). The TCR comes from a woman younger than 45 who had recovered from COVID-19. The chain joins TRBV30 to TRBJ1-6; possible D gene TRBD1, 6 bases. CDR3 protein: CAWSVLGRGNSPLHF. In nucleotides, the CDR3 is TGTGCCTGGAGTGTACTCGGCAGGGGTAATTCACCCCTCCACTTT.